This TCR beta chain was captured in a study of blood T cell repertoires in COVID-19. Assay used: immunoSEQ multiplex PCR; TCRdb lists only in-frame clones, some missing. The sample shows around 190,000 clones, around 85% of them seen only once. This CDR3 has 16 amino acids. Per the germline V gene, CDR1 is MNHEY and CDR2 is SVGAGI. J gave up 8 bases and V 1 base, and 8 bases lay outside the gene matches. The chain joins TRBV6-5 to TRBJ1-4; 9 positions agree with TRBD1. This TCR was sampled from a woman aged 55 to 70 with acute or convalescent COVID-19. Source material: peripheral blood. Written as DNA, the CDR3 is TGTGCCAGCAGTTACTGGGTGGGACAGGGATTCGAAAAACTGTTTTTT. Its translation is CASSYWVGQGFEKLFF.